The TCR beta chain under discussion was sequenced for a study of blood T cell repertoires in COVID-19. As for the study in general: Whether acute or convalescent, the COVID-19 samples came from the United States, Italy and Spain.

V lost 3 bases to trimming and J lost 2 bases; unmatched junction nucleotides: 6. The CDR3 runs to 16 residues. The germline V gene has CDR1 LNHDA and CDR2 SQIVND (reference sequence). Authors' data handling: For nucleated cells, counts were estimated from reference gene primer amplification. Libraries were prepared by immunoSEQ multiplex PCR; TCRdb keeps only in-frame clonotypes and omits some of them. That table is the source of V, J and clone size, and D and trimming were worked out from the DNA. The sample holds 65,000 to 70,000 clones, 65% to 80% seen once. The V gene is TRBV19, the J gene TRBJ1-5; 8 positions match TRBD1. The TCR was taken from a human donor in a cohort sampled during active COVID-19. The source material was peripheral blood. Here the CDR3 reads CASSIRQGSGNQPQHF. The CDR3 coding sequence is TGTGCCAGTAGTATCCGACAGGGGTCAGGCAATCAGCCCCAGCATTTT.